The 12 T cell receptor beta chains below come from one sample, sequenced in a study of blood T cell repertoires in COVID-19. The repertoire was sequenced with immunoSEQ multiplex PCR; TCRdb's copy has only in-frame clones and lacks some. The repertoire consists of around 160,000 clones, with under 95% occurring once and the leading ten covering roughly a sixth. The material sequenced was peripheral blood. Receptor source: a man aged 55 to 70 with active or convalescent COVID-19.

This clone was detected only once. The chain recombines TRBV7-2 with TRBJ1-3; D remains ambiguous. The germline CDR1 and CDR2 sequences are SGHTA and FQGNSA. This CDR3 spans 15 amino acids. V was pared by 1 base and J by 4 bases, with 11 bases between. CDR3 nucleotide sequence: TGTGCCAGCAGCTTAGTGGGAGGGTACGGAAACACCATATATTTT. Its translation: CASSLVGGYGNTIYF.

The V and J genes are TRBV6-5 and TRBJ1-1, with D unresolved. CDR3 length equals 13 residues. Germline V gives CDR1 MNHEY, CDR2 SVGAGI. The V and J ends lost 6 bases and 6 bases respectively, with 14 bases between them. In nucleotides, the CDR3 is TGTGCCAGCAGCTTGGAGGGTCGTGCTGAAGCTTTCTTT. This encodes CASSLEGRAEAFF.

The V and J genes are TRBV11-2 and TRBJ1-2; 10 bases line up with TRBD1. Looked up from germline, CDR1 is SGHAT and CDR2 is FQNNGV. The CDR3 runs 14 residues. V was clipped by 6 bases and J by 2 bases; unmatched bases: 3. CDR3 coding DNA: TGTGCCAGCAGACGGACAGGGGGGAACTATGGCTACACCTTC. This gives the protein CASRRTGGNYGYTF.

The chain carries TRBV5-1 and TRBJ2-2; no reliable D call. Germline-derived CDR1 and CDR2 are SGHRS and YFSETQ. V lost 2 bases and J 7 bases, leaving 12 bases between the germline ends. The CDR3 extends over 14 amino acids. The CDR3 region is CASSFLSHGGELFF. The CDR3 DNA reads TGCGCCAGCAGCTTCCTGTCTCACGGCGGGGAGCTGTTTTTT.

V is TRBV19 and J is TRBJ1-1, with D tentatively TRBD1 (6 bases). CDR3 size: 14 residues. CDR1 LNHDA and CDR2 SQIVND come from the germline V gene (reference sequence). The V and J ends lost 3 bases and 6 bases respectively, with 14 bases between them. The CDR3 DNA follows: TGTGCCAGTAGTATGGGCCAGGGGATCGCTGAAGCTTTCTTT. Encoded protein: CASSMGQGIAEAFF.

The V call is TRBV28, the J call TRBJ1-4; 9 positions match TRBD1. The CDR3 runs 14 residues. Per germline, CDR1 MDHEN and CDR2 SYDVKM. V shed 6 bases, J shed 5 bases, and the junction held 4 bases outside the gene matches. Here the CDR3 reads CASSSGTGNEKLFF. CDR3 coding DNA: TGTGCCAGCAGCTCCGGGACAGGGAATGAAAAACTGTTTTTT.

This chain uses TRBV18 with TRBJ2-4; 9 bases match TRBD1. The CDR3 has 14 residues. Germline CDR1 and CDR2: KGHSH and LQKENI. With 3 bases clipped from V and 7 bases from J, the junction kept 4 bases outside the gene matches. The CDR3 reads CASSPGQGANIQYF. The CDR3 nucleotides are TGTGCCAGCTCACCGGGACAGGGTGCGAACATTCAGTACTTC.

CDR3 DNA sequence: TGTGCCAGCAGCCTGACTAGCGGGGGAGTATCAGATACGCAGTATTTT. Encoded protein: CASSLTSGGVSDTQYF. The chain employs TRBV3-1 (or the pseudogene TRBV3-2) and TRBJ2-3; TRBD2 matches 12 bases. The CDR3 has 16 amino acids. Trimming removed 4 bases from V and 4 bases from J; junction bases left unmatched: 6. CDR1 and CDR2 (germline): LGHDT, YNNKEL (reference sequence).

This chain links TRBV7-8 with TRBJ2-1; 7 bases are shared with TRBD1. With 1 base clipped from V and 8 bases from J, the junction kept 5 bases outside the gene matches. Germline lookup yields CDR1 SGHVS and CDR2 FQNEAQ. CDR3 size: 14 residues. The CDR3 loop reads CASSLGNQGDEQFF. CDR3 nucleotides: TGTGCCAGCAGCTTAGGAAACCAGGGGGATGAGCAGTTCTTC.

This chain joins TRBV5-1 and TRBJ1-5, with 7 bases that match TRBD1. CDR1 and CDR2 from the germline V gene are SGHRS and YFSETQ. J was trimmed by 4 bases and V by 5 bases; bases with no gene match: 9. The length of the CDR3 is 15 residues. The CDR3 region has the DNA TGCGCCAGCAGTCAGGGGGTCGGATCGAATCAGCCCCAGCATTTT. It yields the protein CASSQGVGSNQPQHF.

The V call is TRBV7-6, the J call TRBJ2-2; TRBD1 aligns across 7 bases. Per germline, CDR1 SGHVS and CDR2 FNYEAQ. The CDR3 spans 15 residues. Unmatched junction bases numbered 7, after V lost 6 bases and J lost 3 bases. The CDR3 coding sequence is TGTGCCAGCAGGGATAGGGGGCGCGACACCGGGGAGCTGTTTTTT. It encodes CASRDRGRDTGELFF.

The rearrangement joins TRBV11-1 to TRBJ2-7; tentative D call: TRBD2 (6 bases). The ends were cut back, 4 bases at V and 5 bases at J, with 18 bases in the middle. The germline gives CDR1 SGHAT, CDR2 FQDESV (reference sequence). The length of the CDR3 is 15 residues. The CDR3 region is CASSSAGIGVDEQYF. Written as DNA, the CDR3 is TGTGCCAGCAGCTCCGCGGGGATTGGGGTCGACGAGCAGTACTTC. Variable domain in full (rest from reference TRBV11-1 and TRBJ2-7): EAEVAQSPRYKITEKSQAVAFWCDPISGHATLYWYRQILGQGPELLVQFQDESVVDDSQLPKDRFSAERLKGVDSTLKIQPAELGDSAMYLCASSSAGIGVDEQYFGPGTRLTVT.